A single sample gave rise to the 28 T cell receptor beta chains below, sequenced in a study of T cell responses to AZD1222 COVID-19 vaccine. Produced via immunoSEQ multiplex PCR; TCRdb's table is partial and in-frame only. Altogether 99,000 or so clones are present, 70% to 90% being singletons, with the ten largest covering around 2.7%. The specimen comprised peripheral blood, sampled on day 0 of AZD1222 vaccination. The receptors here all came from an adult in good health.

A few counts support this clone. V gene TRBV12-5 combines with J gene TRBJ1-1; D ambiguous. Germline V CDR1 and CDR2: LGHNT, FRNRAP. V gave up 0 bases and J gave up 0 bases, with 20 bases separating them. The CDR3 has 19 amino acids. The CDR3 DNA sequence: TGTGCTAGTGGTTTGGTACTGGGCGATTGGAGAGTGATGAACACTGAAGCTTTCTTT. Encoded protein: CASGLVLGDWRVMNTEAFF.

CDR3 sequence: CASSELNNNNQPQHF. For the CDR3, the DNA is TGTGCCAGCAGTGAACTAAATAATAACAATCAGCCCCAGCATTTT. The chain links TRBV2 to TRBJ1-5; D is unclear. This CDR3 spans 15 amino acids. Trimming took 2 bases from V and 3 from J, leaving 11 bases between them. The V gene's germline CDR1 is SNHLY and CDR2 FYNNEI.

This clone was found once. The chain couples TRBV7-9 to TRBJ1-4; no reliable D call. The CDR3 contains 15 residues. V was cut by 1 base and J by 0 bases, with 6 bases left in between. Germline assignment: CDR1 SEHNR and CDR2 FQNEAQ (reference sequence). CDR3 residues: CASSLGPTTNEKLFF. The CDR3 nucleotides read TGTGCCAGCAGCTTAGGGCCCACAACTAATGAAAAACTGTTTTTT.

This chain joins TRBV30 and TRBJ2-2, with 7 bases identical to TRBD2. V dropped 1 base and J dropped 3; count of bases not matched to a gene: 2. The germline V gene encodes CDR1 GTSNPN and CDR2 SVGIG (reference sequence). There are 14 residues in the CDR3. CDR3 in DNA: TGTGCCTGGAGTGGGGGGAGGGACACCGGGGAGCTGTTTTTT. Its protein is CAWSGGRDTGELFF.

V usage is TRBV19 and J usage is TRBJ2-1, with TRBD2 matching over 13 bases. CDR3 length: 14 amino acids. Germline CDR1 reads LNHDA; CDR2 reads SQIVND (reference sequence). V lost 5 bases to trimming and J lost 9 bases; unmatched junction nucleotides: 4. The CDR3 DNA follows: TGTGCCAGTAGTTCGGGACTAGCGGGAAGTGAGCAGTTCTTC. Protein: CASSSGLAGSEQFF.

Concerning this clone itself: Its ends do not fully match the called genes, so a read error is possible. CDR3 coding DNA: TGTGCCAGCGCCCACTCGGCAGGGGATAATTCACCCCTCCACTTT. Encoded protein: CASAHSAGDNSPLHF. The chain joins TRBV5-1 to TRBJ1-6, with D possibly matching TRBD1 (6 bases). CDR1 SGHRS and CDR2 YFSETQ come from the germline V gene. CDR3 length equals 15 residues. Variable domain in full (rest from reference TRBV5-1 and TRBJ1-6): KAGVTQTPRYLIKTRGQQVTLSCSPISGHRSVSWYQQTPGQGLQFLFEYFSETQRNKGNFPGRFSGRQFSNSRSEMNVSTLELGDSALYLCASAHSAGDNSPLHFGNGTRLTVT.

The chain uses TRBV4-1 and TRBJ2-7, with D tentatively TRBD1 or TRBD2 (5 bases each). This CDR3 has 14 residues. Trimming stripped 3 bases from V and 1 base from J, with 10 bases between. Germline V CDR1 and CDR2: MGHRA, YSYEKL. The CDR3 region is CASSQVGESYEQYF. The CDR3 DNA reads TGCGCCAGCAGCCAGGTGGGGGAATCCTACGAGCAGTACTTC.

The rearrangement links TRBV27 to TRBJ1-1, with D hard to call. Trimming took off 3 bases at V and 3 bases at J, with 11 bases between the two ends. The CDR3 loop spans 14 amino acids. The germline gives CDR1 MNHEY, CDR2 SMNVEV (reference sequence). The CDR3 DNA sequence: TGTGCCAGCAGTTTCCGGGAGTCGTACACTGAAGCTTTCTTT. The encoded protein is CASSFRESYTEAFF.

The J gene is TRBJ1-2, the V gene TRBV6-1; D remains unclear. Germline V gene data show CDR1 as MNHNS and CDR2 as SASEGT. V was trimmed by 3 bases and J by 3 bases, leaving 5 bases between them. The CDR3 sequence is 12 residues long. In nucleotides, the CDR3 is TGTGCCAGCAGTGACATCTACTATGGCTACACCTTC. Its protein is CASSDIYYGYTF.

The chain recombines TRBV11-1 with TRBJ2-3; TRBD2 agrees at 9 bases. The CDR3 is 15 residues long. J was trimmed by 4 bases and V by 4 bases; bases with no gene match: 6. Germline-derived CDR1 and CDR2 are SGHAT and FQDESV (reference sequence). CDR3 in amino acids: CASSSIAGASDTQYF. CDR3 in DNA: TGTGCCAGCAGCTCTATAGCGGGAGCCTCAGATACGCAGTATTTT.

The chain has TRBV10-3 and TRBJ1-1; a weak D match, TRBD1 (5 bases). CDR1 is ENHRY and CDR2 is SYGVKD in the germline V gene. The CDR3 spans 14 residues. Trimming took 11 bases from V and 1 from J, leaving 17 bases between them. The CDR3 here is CAVGVRQKNTEAFF. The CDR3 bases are TGTGCCGTAGGGGTGAGACAGAAGAACACTGAAGCTTTCTTT.

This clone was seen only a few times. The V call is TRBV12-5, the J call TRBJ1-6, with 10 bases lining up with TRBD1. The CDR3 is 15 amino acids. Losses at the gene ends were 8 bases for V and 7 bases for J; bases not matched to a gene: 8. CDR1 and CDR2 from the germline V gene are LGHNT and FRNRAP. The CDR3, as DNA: TGTGCTAGTCGCCCCTCGGGACAGGGGAATTCACCCCTCCACTTT. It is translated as CASRPSGQGNSPLHF.

This chain's CDR3 is CASSYSGEQYF. The CDR3 nucleotides read TGTGCCAGCAGTTATAGCGGCGAGCAGTACTTC. The V and J genes are TRBV6-2 or TRBV6-3 and TRBJ2-7; possible D gene TRBD2, 6 bases. Germline V gene data show CDR1 as MNHEY and CDR2 as SVGEGT. V gave up 3 bases and J gave up 6 bases, with 6 bases separating them. The CDR3 contains 11 residues.

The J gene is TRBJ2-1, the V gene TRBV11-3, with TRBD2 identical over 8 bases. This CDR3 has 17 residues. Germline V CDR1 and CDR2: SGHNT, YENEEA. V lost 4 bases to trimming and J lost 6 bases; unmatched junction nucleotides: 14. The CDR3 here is CASSSRLGTRVANEQFF. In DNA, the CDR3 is TGTGCCAGCAGCTCCAGGCTGGGGACTAGAGTAGCCAATGAGCAGTTCTTC.

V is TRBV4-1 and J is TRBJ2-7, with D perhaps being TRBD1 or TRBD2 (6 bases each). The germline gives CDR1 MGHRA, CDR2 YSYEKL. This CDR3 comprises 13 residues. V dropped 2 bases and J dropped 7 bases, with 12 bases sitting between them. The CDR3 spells CASSQTQGREQYF. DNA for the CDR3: TGCGCCAGCAGCCAAACGCAGGGGAGGGAGCAGTACTTC.

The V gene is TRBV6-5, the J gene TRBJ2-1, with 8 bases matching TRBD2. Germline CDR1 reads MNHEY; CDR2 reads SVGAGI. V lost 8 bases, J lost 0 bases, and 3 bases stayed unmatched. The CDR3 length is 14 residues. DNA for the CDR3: TGTGCCAGCGCAACTAGCGGCTCCTACAATGAGCAGTTCTTC. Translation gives CASATSGSYNEQFF.

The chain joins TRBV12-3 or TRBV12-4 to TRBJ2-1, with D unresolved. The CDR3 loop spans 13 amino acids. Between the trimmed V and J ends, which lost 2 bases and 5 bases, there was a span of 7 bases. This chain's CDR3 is CASSLTPNNEQFF. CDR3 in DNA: TGTGCCAGCAGTTTAACTCCAAACAATGAGCAGTTCTTC.

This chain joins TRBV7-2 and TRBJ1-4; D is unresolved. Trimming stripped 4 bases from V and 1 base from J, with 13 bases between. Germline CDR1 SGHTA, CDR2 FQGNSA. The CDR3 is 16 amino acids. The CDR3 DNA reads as TGTGCCAGCAGCTCGAGGCTGGGCAGAACTAATGAAAAACTGTTTTTT. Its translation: CASSSRLGRTNEKLFF.

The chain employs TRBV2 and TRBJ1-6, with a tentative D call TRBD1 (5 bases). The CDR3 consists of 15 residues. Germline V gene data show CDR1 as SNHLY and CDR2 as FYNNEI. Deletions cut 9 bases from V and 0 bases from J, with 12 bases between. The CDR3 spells CASFDRSSYNSPLHF. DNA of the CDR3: TGTGCCAGTTTCGACAGAAGCTCCTATAATTCACCCCTCCACTTT.

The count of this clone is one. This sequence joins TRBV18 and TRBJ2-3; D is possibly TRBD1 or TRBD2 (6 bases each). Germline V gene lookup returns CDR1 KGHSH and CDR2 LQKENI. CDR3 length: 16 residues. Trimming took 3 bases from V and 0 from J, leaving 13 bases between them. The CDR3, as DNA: TGTGCCAGCTCACCGGTTGGGGGGCCTAGCACAGATACGCAGTATTTT. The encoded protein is CASSPVGGPSTDTQYF.

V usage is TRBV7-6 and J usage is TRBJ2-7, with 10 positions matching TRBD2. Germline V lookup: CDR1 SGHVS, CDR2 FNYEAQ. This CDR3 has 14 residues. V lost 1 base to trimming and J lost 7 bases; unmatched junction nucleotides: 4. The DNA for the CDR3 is TGTGCCAGCAGCTTAGGACTAGCGGGTGGGGAGCAGTACTTC. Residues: CASSLGLAGGEQYF.

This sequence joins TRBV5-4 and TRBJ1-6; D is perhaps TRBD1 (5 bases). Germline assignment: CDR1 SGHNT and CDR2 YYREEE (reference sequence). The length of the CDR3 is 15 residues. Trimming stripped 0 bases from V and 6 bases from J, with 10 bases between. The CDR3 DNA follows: TGTGCCAGCAGCTTGGACGGGACTACTAATTCACCCCTCCACTTT. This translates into CASSLDGTTNSPLHF.

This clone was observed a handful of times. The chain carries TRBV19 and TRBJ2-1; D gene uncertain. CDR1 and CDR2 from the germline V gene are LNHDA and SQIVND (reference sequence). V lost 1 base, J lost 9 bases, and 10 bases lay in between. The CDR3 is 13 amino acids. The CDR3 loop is CASSIGPFGEQFF. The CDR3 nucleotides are TGTGCCAGTAGTATAGGGCCGTTTGGTGAGCAGTTCTTC.

The CDR3 region is CASSQDLVFGYTF. CDR3 nucleotides: TGTGCCAGCAGCCAAGATTTGGTGTTCGGCTACACCTTC. The V gene is TRBV3-1 (or the pseudogene TRBV3-2), the J gene TRBJ1-2; D remains ambiguous. The CDR3 consists of 13 residues. Germline V gene lookup returns CDR1 LGHDT and CDR2 YNNKEL (reference sequence). Trimming shortened V by 0 bases and J by 8 bases, and 10 bases separated the two germline ends.

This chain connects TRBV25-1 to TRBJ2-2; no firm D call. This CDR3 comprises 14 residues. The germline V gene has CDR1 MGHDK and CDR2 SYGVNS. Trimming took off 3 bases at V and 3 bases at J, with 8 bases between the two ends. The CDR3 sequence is CASSEHRDTGELFF. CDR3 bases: TGTGCCAGCAGTGAGCATAGGGACACCGGGGAGCTGTTTTTT.

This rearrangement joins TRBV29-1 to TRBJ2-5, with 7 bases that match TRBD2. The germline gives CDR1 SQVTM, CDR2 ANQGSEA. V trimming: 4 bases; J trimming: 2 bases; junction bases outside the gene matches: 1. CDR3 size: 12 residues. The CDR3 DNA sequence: TGCAGCGTTGCTAGCGGACAAGAGACCCAGTACTTC. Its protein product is CSVASGQETQYF.

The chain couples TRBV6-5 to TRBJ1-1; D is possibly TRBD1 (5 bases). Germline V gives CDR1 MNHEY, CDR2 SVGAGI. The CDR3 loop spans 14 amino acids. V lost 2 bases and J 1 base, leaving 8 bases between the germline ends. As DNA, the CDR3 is TGTGCCAGCAGTTACGTCACAGGGAACACTGAAGCTTTCTTT. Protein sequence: CASSYVTGNTEAFF.

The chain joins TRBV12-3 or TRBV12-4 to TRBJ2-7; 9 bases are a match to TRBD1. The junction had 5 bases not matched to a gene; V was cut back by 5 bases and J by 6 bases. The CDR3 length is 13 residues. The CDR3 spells CASSGDRACEQYV. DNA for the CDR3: TGTGCCAGCAGTGGGGACAGGGCGTGCGAGCAGTACGTC.